This TCR beta chain appears in the sequencing data of a study of T cells in Graves' hyperthyroidism and ophthalmopathy. Study-wide findings and caveats: Blood samples included most of the expanded thyroid clonotypes exceeding 0.001.

CDR3 length equals 14 residues. The V gene's germline CDR1 is SEHNR and CDR2 FQNEAQ (reference sequence). Trimming removed 5 bases at V and 3 bases at J, with 10 bases between. This clonotype has a count of ten or more. The antigen is unknown. There were TCR beta CDR3 regions amplified from RNA transcripts. With the HTBI primer set, the TCR CDR3 went through a first round of RT-PCR. TCRdb redid the calling of the multiplex PCR reads with MiXCR, one entry per CDR3 protein. The sample holds approximately 640,000 distinct CDR3 sequences, 40% to 55% seen once. Used for diagnoses were clinical symptoms, serum thyroxine and TRAb, thyroid ultrasound and orbital computed tomography.

This clonotype was sampled from an adult man with Graves' disease, either hyperthyroidism or ophthalmopathy (not recorded which). J is TRBJ1-4 and V is TRBV7-9; TRBD1 might be the D (6 bases). Sequencing used peripheral blood or thyroid tissue (not recorded which). Here the CDR3 reads CASSPWGPNEKLFF. The CDR3 DNA reads as TGTGCCAGCAGCCCCTGGGGGCCTAATGAAAAACTGTTTTTT.